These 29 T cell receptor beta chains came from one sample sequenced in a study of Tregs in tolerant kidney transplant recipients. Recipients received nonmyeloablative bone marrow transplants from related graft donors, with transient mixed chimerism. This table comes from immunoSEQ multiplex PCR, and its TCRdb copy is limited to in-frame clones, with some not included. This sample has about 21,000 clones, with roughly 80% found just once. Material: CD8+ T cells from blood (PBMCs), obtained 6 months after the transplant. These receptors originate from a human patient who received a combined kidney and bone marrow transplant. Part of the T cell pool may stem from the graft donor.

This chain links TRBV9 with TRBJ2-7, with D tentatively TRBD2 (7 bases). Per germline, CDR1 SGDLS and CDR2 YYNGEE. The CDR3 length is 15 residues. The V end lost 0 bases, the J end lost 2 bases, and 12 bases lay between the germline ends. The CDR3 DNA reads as TGTGCCAGCAGCGTAGGGGGGGGACAACCCTACGAGCAGTACTTC. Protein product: CASSVGGGQPYEQYF.

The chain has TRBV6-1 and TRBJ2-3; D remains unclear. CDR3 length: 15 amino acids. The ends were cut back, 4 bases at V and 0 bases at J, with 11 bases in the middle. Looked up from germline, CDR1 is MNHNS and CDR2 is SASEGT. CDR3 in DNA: TGTGCCAGCAGTGCGAGCCGGTTTAGCACAGATACGCAGTATTTT. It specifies CASSASRFSTDTQYF.

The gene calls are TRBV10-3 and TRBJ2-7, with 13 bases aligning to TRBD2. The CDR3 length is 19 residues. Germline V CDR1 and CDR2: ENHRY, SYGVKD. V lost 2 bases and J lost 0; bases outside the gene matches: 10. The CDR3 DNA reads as TGTGCCATCAGTGAGCCGGGGGGACTAGCGGGATTAAACTCCTACGAGCAGTACTTC. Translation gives CAISEPGGLAGLNSYEQYF.

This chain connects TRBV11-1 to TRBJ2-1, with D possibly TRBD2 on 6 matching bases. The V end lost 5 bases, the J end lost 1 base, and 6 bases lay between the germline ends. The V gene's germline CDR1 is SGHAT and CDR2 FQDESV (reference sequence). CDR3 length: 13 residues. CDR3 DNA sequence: TGTGCCAGCAGCGGGACTTCCTACAATGAGCAGTTCTTC. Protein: CASSGTSYNEQFF.

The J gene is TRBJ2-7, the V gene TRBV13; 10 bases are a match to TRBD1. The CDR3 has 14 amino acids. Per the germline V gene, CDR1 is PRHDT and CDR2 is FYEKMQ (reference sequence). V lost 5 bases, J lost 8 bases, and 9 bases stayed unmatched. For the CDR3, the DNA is TGTGCCAGCAGCAGACGGGACAGGGGCTGGAAGCAGTACTTC. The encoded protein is CASSRRDRGWKQYF.

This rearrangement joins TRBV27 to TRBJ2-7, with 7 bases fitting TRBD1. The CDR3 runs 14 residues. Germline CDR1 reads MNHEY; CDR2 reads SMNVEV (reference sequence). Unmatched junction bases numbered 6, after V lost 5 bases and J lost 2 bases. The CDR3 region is CASSLGGQTYEQYF. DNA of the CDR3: TGTGCCAGCAGTCTAGGGGGACAGACCTACGAGCAGTACTTC.

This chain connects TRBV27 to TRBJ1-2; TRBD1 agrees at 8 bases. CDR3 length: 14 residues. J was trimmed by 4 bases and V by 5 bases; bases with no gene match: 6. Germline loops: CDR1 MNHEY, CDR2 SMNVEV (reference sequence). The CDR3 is CASSTRTGGYGYTF. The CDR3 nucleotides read TGTGCCAGCAGTACTAGAACAGGGGGCTATGGCTACACCTTC.

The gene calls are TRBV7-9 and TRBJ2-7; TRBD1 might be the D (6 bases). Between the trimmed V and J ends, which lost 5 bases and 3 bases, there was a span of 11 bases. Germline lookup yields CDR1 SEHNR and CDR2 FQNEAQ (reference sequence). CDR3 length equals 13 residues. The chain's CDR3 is CASSTPTGYEQYF. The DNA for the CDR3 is TGTGCCAGCAGCACCCCGACAGGCTACGAGCAGTACTTC.

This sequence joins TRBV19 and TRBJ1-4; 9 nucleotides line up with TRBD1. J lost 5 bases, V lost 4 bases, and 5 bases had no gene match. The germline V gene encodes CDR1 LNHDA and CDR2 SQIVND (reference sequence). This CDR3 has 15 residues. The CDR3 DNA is TGTGCCAGTAGTAGATGGACAGGGGAGAATGAAAAACTGTTTTTT. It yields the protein CASSRWTGENEKLFF.

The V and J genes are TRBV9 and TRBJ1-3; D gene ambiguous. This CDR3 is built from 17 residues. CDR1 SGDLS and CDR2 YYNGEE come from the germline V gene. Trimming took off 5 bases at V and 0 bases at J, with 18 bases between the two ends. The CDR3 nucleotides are TGTGCCAGCAGTGAAGCGCTTCCGGGAGACTCTGGAAACACCATATATTTT. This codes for CASSEALPGDSGNTIYF.

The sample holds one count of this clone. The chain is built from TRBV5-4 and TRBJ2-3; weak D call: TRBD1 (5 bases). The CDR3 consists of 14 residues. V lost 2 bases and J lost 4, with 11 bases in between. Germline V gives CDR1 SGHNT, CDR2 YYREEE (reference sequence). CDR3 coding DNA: TGTGCCAGCAGCTTTCTTGTAGGGGCAGATACGCAGTATTTT. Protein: CASSFLVGADTQYF.

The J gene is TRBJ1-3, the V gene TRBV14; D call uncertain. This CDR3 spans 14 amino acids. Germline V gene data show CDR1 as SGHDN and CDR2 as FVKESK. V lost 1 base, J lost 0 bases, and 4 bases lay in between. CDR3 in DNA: TGTGCCAGCAGCCAAGTGGCCTCTGGAAACACCATATATTTT. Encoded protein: CASSQVASGNTIYF.

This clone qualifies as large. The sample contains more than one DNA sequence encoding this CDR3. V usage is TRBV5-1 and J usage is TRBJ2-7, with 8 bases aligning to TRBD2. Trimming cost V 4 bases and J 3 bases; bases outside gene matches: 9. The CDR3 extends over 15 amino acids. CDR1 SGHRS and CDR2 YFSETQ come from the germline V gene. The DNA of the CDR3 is TGCGCCAGCAGCGCACCGGGAGGGCGGGACTACGAGCAGTACTTC. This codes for CASSAPGGRDYEQYF.

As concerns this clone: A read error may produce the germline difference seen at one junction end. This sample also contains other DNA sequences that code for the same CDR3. The chain's CDR3 is CASRGLEEKLFF. The CDR3 coding sequence is TGTGCCAGCAGGGGTCTAGAAGAAAAGCTGTTTTTT. V usage is TRBV19 and J usage is TRBJ1-4; possibly TRBD1 for D (6 bases). CDR3 size: 12 residues. The germline gives CDR1 LNHDA, CDR2 SQIVND (reference sequence).

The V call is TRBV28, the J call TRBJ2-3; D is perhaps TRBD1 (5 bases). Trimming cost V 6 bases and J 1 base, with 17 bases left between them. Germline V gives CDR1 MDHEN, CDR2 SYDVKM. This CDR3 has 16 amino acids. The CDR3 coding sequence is TGTGCCAGCAGCCCCAGCCCCGGCAGGGGCACAGATACGCAGTATTTT. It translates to CASSPSPGRGTDTQYF.

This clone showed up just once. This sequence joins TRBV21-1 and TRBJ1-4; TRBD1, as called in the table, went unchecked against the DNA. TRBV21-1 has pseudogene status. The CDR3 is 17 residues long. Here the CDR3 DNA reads TGTGCCAGCAGACTTACAGGGCCCGGAGATCGAAATGAAAAACTGTTTTTT. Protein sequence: CASRLTGPGDRNEKLFF.

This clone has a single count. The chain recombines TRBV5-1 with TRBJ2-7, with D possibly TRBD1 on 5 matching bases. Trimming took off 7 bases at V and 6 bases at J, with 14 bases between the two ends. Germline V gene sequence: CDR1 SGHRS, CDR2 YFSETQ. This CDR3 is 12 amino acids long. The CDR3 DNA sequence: TGCGCCAGCGGCCATACAGGCCCCGAGCAGTACTTC. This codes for CASGHTGPEQYF.

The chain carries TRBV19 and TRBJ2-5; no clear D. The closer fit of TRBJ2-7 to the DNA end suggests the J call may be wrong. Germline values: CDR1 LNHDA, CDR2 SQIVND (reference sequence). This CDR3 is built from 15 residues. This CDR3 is CASSTTEMIGHEQYF. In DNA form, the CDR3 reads TGTGCCAGTAGCACCACCGAGATGATTGGACACGAGCAGTACTTC.

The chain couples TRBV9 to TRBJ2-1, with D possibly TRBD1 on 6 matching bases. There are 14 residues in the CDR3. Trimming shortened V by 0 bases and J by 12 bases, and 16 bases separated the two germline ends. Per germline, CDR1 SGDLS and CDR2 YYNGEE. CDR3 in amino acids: CASSVGGEQGGQFF. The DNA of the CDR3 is TGTGCCAGCAGCGTAGGAGGGGAACAGGGTGGGCAGTTCTTC. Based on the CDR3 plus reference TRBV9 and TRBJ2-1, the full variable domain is DSGVTQTPKHLITATGQRVTLRCSPRSGDLSVYWYQQSLDQGLQFLIQYYNGEERAKGNILERFSAQQFPDLHSELNLSSLELGDSALYFCASSVGGEQGGQFFGPGTRLTVL.

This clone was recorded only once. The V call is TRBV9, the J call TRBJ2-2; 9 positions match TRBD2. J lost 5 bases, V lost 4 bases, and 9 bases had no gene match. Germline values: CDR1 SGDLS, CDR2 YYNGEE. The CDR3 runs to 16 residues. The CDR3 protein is CASSRSGSGRTGELFF. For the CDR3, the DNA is TGTGCCAGCAGCCGCTCCGGCAGCGGGAGGACCGGGGAGCTGTTTTTT.

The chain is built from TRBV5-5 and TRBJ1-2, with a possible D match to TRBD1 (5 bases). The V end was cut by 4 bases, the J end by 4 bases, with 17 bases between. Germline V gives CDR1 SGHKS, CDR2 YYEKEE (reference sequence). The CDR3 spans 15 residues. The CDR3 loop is CASSQHQGRGYGYTF. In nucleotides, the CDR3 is TGTGCCAGCAGCCAGCATCAGGGCCGTGGCTATGGCTACACCTTC.

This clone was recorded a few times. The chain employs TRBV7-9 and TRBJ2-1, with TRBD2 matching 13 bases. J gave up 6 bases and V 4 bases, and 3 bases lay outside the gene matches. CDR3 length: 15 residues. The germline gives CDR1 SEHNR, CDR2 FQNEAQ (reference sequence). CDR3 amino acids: CASSSGLAGPNEQFF. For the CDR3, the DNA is TGTGCCAGCAGCTCGGGACTAGCGGGACCCAATGAGCAGTTCTTC.

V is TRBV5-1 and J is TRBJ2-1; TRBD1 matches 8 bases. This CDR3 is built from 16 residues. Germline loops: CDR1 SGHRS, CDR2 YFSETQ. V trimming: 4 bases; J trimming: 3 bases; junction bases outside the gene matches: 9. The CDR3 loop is CASSPHGQGLYNEQFF. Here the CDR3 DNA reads TGCGCCAGCAGCCCCCACGGACAGGGACTCTACAATGAGCAGTTCTTC. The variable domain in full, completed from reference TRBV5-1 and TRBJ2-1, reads KAGVTQTPRYLIKTRGQQVTLSCSPISGHRSVSWYQQTPGQGLQFLFEYFSETQRNKGNFPGRFSGRQFSNSRSEMNVSTLELGDSALYLCASSPHGQGLYNEQFFGPGTRLTVL.

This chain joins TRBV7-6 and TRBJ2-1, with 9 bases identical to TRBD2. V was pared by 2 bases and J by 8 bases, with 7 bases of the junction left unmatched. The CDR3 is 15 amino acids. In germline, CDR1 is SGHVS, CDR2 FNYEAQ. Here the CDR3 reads CASSLLAGPGDEQFF. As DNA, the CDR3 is TGTGCCAGCAGCTTACTAGCGGGACCCGGAGATGAGCAGTTCTTC.

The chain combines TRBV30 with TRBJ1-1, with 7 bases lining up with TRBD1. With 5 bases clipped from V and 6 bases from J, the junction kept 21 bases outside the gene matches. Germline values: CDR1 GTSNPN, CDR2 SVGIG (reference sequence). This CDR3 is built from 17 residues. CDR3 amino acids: CAWQDPEQGKGWPEAFF. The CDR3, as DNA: TGTGCCTGGCAGGATCCGGAACAGGGGAAGGGATGGCCTGAAGCTTTCTTT.

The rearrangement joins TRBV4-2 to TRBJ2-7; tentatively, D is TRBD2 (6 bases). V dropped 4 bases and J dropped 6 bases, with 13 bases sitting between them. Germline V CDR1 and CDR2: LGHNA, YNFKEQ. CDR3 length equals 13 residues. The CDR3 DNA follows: TGTGCCAGCAGCCCCCCGGAGGGCGTCGAGCAGTACTTC. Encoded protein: CASSPPEGVEQYF.

CDR3 in DNA: TGCGCCAGCAGCTACAGGGTTGGGTATTCAGATACGCAGTATTTT. Encoded protein: CASSYRVGYSDTQYF. This chain uses TRBV4-1 with TRBJ2-3; tentatively, D is TRBD1 (6 bases). The CDR3 runs to 15 residues. From germline, CDR1 is MGHRA and CDR2 YSYEKL. Trimming left V 5 bases short and J 4 bases short, with 16 bases between.

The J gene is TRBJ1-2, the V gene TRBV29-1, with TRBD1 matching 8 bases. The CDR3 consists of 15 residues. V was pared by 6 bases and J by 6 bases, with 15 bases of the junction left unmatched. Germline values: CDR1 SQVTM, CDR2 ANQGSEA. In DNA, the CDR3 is TGCAGCGTCTGTGATTTCAGACAGGGGAAGGATGGCTACACCTTC. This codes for CSVCDFRQGKDGYTF.

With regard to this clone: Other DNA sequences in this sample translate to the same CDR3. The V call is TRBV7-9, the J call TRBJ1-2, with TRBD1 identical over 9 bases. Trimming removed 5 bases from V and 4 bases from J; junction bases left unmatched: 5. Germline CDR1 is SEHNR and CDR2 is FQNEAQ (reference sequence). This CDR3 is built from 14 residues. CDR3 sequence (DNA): TGTGCCAGCAGCCCAGGGACAGGGATCTATGGCTACACCTTC. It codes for CASSPGTGIYGYTF.